Included here is one T cell receptor (beta chain) sequence, with context. What it binds is not known. The germline gene is not matched at one end of the junction; a read error may be the cause. The source of the sample is a study of CD8+ T cells in alopecia areata. Study results and caveats: Tofacitinib significantly lowered scalp clonality and expanded CD8+ clones among the top 100.

RNA was extracted and reverse transcribed into cDNA as the sequencing template. Measured with immunoSEQ multiplex PCR; TCRdb has only the in-frame clones, and not every one. The sample carries about 42,000 clones, over 85% recorded once. There are 14 residues in the CDR3. Per germline, CDR1 SSHAT and CDR2 FNYEAQ (reference sequence). The treatment is: oral pan-JAK inhibitor, 5-10 mg twice daily. V and J are TRBV7-7 and TRBJ2-3, with D tentatively TRBD1 (5 bases). Sequencing was performed on CD8+ T cells sorted from blood, taken at week 24, from a patient treated with tofacitinib. The sequence was collected from a human donor with alopecia areata. The CDR3 bases are TGTGCTAGCAGCCTAGAGCCAGGGACAGATACGCAGTATTTT. Its protein is CASSLEPGTDTQYF. The full variable domain, completed using reference TRBV7-7 and TRBJ2-3, is GAGVSQSPRYKVTKRGQDVTLRCDPISSHATLYWYQQALGQGPEFLTYFNYEAQPDKSGLPSDRFSAERPEGSISTLTIQRTEQRDSAMYRCASSLEPGTDTQYFGPGTRLTVL.